Presented here are 13 T cell receptor beta chains from one specimen sequenced in a study of T cells in localized non-small cell lung cancer (TCRdb year 2020). The library was built by means of the immunoSEQ multiplex PCR assay. TCRdb carries this immuneACCESS record with in-frame sequences only. Its versions omit some clonotypes, under half of them owing to an unresolved V gene in the studies checked, with the rest unexplained. The table for this sample lists around 1,500 clones; over 20% of them were counted only once. The ten largest clones represent 17% of the sample. The input for sequencing was normal lung tissue next to the tumor, taken before any cancer treatment. The receptor source for this set is a female donor over 55 with stage I squamous cell lung carcinoma.

This clone was seen a handful of times. The rearrangement joins TRBV19 to TRBJ1-4; D is ambiguous. In germline, CDR1 is LNHDA, CDR2 SQIVND (reference sequence). Trimming removed 6 bases at V and 3 bases at J, with 8 bases between. CDR3 size: 13 residues. CDR3 bases: TGTGCCAGTAGAAGGGAAGCTAATGAAAAACTGTTTTTT. Residues: CASRREANEKLFF.

In its sample, this clone was seen a few times. The chain uses TRBV7-8 and TRBJ1-1; TRBD1 might be the D (5 bases). The germline gives CDR1 SGHVS, CDR2 FQNEAQ. The CDR3 contains 13 residues. V was trimmed by 1 base and J by 6 bases, leaving 9 bases between them. This CDR3 reads CASSLVGRPEAFF. The CDR3 region has the DNA TGTGCCAGCAGCTTAGTGGGACGGCCTGAAGCTTTCTTT.

This clone was found a few times. The chain recombines TRBV11-3 with TRBJ2-5; 7 nucleotides match TRBD2. With 4 bases clipped from V and 4 bases from J, the junction kept 9 bases outside the gene matches. Germline lookup yields CDR1 SGHNT and CDR2 YENEEA. This CDR3 has 15 residues. CDR3 region: CASSSARLASETQYF. The DNA for the CDR3 is TGTGCCAGCAGCTCTGCCAGACTAGCTTCAGAGACCCAGTACTTC.

The CDR3 reads CASSIDRGPHSNTLHF. The CDR3 bases are TGTGCCAGTAGTATAGATAGGGGACCCCACTCTAATACCCTCCACTTT. V gene TRBV19 combines with J gene TRBJ1-6; D is perhaps TRBD1 (5 bases). The CDR3 has 16 residues. Trimming removed 0 bases at V and 14 bases at J, with 20 bases between. Germline-derived CDR1 and CDR2 are LNHDA and SQIVND (reference sequence). Complete variable domain (other parts from reference TRBV19 and TRBJ1-6): DGGITQSPKYLFRKEGQNVTLSCEQNLNHDAMYWYRQDPGQGLRLIYYSQIVNDFQKGDIAEGYSVSREKKESFPLTVTSAQKNPTAFYLCASSIDRGPHSNTLHFGNGTRLTVT.

The chain couples TRBV18 to TRBJ2-5; 9 bases map to TRBD1. V trimming: 3 bases; J trimming: 1 base; junction bases outside the gene matches: 6. The CDR3 spans 16 residues. Per the germline V gene, CDR1 is KGHSH and CDR2 is LQKENI. The CDR3 DNA is TGTGCCAGCTCACCCCTCGACAGGGGGTTCCAAGAGACCCAGTACTTC. Protein: CASSPLDRGFQETQYF.

This clone was counted between two and nine times. The chain couples TRBV19 to TRBJ2-7; 7 bases are a match to TRBD1. Per germline, CDR1 LNHDA and CDR2 SQIVND (reference sequence). The CDR3 contains 14 residues. The V segment lost 7 bases and the J segment 2 bases; nucleotides outside the gene matches: 8. CDR3 in DNA: TGTGCCAGTACCTTTAACAGGGGAGCCTACGAGCAGTACTTC. Protein product: CASTFNRGAYEQYF.

V and J are TRBV1 and TRBJ1-2. TRBV1 is listed as a pseudogene. This CDR3 region has 14 residues. CDR3 nucleotide sequence: TGCGCCAGCAGCCAAGATATGGGGAGCTATGGCTACACCTTC. Protein sequence: CASSQDMGSYGYTF.

In its sample, this clone ranks as medium-sized. The gene calls are TRBV6-8 and TRBJ2-7; the D gene is possibly TRBD1 (5 bases). The germline V gene has CDR1 MNHGY and CDR2 SAAAGT. Trimming took 0 bases from V and 0 from J, leaving 18 bases between them. The CDR3 is made up of 18 amino acids. CDR3 protein: CASSYSITGQGYSYEQYF. The DNA of the CDR3 is TGTGCCAGCAGTTACTCGATTACTGGTCAGGGATACTCCTACGAGCAGTACTTC.

This clone has just a few counts. The chain carries TRBV9 and TRBJ2-5; perhaps D is TRBD1 or TRBD2 (7 bases each). Looked up from germline, CDR1 is SGDLS and CDR2 is YYNGEE. The CDR3 contains 13 residues. Deletions cut 6 bases from V and 5 bases from J, with 14 bases between. The CDR3 DNA follows: TGTGCCAGCACCAGGGGGGGCCAGGAGACCCAGTACTTC. Its protein is CASTRGGQETQYF.

The rearrangement links TRBV30 to TRBJ2-5; no clear D. Germline CDR1 is GTSNPN and CDR2 is SVGIG (reference sequence). Trimming pared 2 bases from V and 10 bases from J, leaving 11 bases between. This CDR3 is 11 amino acids long. The DNA of the CDR3 is TGTGCCTGGAGTAGGGAACGGATCCAGTACTTC. This codes for CAWSRERIQYF.

The table lists this clone with a few counts. CDR3 bases read: TGTGCCATCAGTGAGATGGATTGGACCTACGAGCAGTAC. Translating it yields CAISEMDWTYEQY. The full CDR3 protein is CAISEMDWTYEQYF. The chain joins TRBV10-3 to TRBJ2-7; D not resolved. The missing CDR3 end, 1 residue past where the read stops, is filled in from the germline J gene. Trimming cost V 2 bases and J 2 bases, with 10 bases left between them. Germline V lookup: CDR1 ENHRY, CDR2 SYGVKD. The CDR3 sequence is 14 residues long.

In DNA, the CDR3 is TGTGCCAGCAGCGTAGGGGGGACAGGAGGGAATGAGCAGTTCTTC. Residues: CASSVGGTGGNEQFF. The chain employs TRBV11-3 and TRBJ2-1; 8 bases are a match to TRBD1. The CDR3 sequence is 15 residues long. The V and J ends lost 5 bases and 7 bases, in that order; junction bases with no gene match: 10. The germline CDR1 and CDR2 sequences are SGHNT and YENEEA. The variable domain in full, with the rest retrieved from reference TRBV11-3 and TRBJ2-1, is EAGVVQSPRYKIIEKKQPVAFWCNPISGHNTLYWYLQNLGQGPELLIRYENEEAVDDSQLPKDRFSAERLKGVDSTLKIQPAELGDSAVYLCASSVGGTGGNEQFFGPGTRLTVL.

The V gene is TRBV11-3, the J gene TRBJ1-4, with a possible D match to TRBD1 (5 bases). V lost 5 bases to trimming and J lost 3 bases, with 16 bases between them. The CDR3 is 16 residues long. Germline V lookup: CDR1 SGHNT, CDR2 YENEEA. The CDR3 sequence is CASSPEGRAANEKLFF. For the CDR3, the DNA is TGTGCCAGCAGCCCGGAGGGGCGCGCGGCTAATGAAAAACTGTTTTTT. The full variable domain, rest sourced from reference TRBV11-3 and TRBJ1-4, is EAGVVQSPRYKIIEKKQPVAFWCNPISGHNTLYWYLQNLGQGPELLIRYENEEAVDDSQLPKDRFSAERLKGVDSTLKIQPAELGDSAVYLCASSPEGRAANEKLFFGSGTQLSVL.